Listed here are 6 T cell receptor beta chains from one sample, sequenced in a study of T cells in Graves' hyperthyroidism and ophthalmopathy. From RNA transcripts, TCR beta CDR3 regions were amplified. A set of HTBI primers served as the primers for a first-round RT-PCR of the TCR CDR3. TCRdb ran MiXCR on the multiplex PCR reads and lists one entry per CDR3 protein. The table lists hundreds of thousands of distinct CDR3 sequences, 11% to 15% of them singletons. Sequencing used blood. These receptors came from a woman younger than 30 with Graves' hyperthyroidism.

This clonotype occurred many times. The chain has TRBV5-1 and TRBJ2-7, with 11 positions matching TRBD2. The CDR3 covers 17 residues. Germline values: CDR1 SGHRS, CDR2 YFSETQ. Losses at the gene ends were 4 bases for V and 0 bases for J; bases not matched to a gene: 9. The CDR3 reads CASSVGLGTSGSYEQYF. CDR3 sequence (DNA): TGCGCCAGCAGCGTAGGACTCGGGACTAGCGGCTCCTACGAGCAGTACTTC.

The V call is TRBV7-9, the J call TRBJ1-3, with D uncertain. CDR3 length: 14 amino acids. Germline V gives CDR1 SEHNR, CDR2 FQNEAQ (reference sequence). V lost 1 base to trimming and J lost 1 base, with 5 bases between them. DNA for the CDR3: TGTGCCAGCAGCTTAGAGAGGTCTGGAAACACCATATATTTT. Its translation is CASSLERSGNTIYF.

This clonotype was counted only a few times. The V and J genes are TRBV6-1 and TRBJ1-2; TRBD1 agrees at 7 bases. V lost 4 bases and J lost 4; bases outside the gene matches: 6. There are 14 residues in the CDR3. The germline V gene encodes CDR1 MNHNS and CDR2 SASEGT. CDR3 sequence: CASSVKTGPYGYTF. The CDR3 DNA follows: TGTGCCAGCAGTGTAAAGACAGGGCCCTATGGCTACACCTTC.

This clonotype appeared many times. V is TRBV3-1 and J is TRBJ2-7; tentative D call: TRBD1 (5 bases). V was trimmed by 2 bases and J by 3 bases, leaving 26 bases between them. Germline V CDR1 and CDR2: LGHDT, YNNKEL (reference sequence). This CDR3 has 19 amino acids. The CDR3 region is CASSQFSLIGAYRYYEQYF. The CDR3 DNA sequence: TGTGCCAGCAGCCAATTCTCCCTGATAGGGGCCTACAGGTACTACGAGCAGTACTTC.

The table lists this clonotype with many counts. This sequence joins TRBV7-2 and TRBJ2-3; the D call may be TRBD1 or TRBD2 (5 bases each). Trimming stripped 1 base from V and 2 bases from J, with 16 bases between. This CDR3 is built from 17 residues. Germline CDR1 SGHTA, CDR2 FQGNSA. CDR3 in DNA: TGTGCCAGCAGCTTAGGATACTTGGGACCCATCACAGATACGCAGTATTTT. It specifies CASSLGYLGPITDTQYF.

This clonotype was picked up a small number of times. This chain connects TRBV27 to TRBJ2-3; D is unresolved. The CDR3 has 13 residues. Trimming cost V 1 base and J 5 bases, with 7 bases left between them. CDR1 is MNHEY, CDR2 SMNVEV, per germline (reference sequence). CDR3 residues: CASSLWVRDTQYF. CDR3 sequence (DNA): TGTGCCAGCAGTTTATGGGTCCGAGATACGCAGTATTTT.